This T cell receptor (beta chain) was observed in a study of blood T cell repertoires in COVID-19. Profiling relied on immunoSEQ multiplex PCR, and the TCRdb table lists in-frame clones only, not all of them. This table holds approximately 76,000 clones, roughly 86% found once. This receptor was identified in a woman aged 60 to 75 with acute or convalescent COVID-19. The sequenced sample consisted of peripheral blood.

CDR3 sequence reads: CASSYEYNEQFF. In DNA form, the CDR3 reads TGTGCCAGCAGTTATGAGTACAATGAGCAGTTCTTC. This chain uses TRBV28 with TRBJ2-1; no reliable D call. There are 12 residues in the CDR3. CDR1 is MDHEN and CDR2 is SYDVKM in the germline V gene. V lost 4 bases, J lost 4 bases, and 5 bases lay in between.